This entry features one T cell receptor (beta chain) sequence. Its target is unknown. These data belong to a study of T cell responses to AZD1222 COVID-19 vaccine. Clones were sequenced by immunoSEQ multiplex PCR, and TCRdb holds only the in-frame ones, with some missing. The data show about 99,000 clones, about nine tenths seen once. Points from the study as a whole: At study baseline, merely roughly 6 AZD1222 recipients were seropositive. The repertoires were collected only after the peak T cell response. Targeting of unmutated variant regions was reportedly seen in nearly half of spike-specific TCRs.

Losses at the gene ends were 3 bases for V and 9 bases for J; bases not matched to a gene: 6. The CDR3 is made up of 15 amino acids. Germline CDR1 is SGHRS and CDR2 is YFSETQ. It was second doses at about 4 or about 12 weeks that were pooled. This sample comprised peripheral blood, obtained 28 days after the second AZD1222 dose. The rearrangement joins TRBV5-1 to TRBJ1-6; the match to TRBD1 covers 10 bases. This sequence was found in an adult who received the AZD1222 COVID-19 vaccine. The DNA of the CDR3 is TGCGCCAGCAGCTCAGGACAGGGGGGCGGTTCACCCCTCCACTTT. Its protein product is CASSSGQGGGSPLHF.